This TCR beta chain came from a study of T cell repertoires in cytomegalovirus infection. Overall study context: Recently described HLA-C-restricted plus well-studied HLA-B-restricted CMV epitopes were used.

Germline loops: CDR1 SEHNR, CDR2 FQNEAQ (reference sequence). The CDR3 consists of 13 residues. V lost 8 bases and J 1 base, leaving 10 bases between the germline ends. Whole-study results and caveats: CMV-specific TCR beta clonotypes restricted by HLA-C were the ones dominating the ex vivo response.

In TCRdb, the reads were re-called with MiXCR into one record per CDR3 protein. The sample shows roughly 730,000 distinct CDR3 sequences, around 30% of them seen only once. About this clonotype: Its antigen is unknown.

The rearrangement uses TRBV7-9 and TRBJ2-3; the D is unclear. This specimen was cultured PBMCs, taken from culture after CMV antigen stimulation. This TCR was sampled from a human donor in good health (CMV status not recorded). Some clones in this sample may be carry-over from other donors' samples. The CDR3 DNA follows: TGTGCCAGCGCTGCTCGGGGCACAGATACGCAGTATTTT. This translates into CASAARGTDTQYF.